These 6 T cell receptor beta chains came from one sample sequenced in a study of cytomegalovirus exposure and HLA in healthy donors. Profiled with immunoSEQ multiplex PCR; TCRdb holds only in-frame clones, not every one. The table lists 200,000 to 250,000 clones, about 83% of them singletons, with about 3% in the top ten. The sample was PBMCs. The receptors shown here come from a man between 18 and 29 years old in good health and CMV-seronegative.

In its sample, this clone was seen a few times. V and J are TRBV2 and TRBJ2-7, with 13 bases lining up with TRBD2. The CDR3 loop spans 15 amino acids. Unmatched junction bases numbered 9, after V lost 6 bases and J lost 7 bases. Germline-derived CDR1 and CDR2 are SNHLY and FYNNEI. CDR3 in DNA: TGTGCCAGCAGCGCACTAGCGGGAGGGCCAGGTGAGCAGTACTTC. Its protein product is CASSALAGGPGEQYF.

The chain links TRBV29-1 to TRBJ1-2, with D uncertain. Per the germline V gene, CDR1 is SQVTM and CDR2 is ANQGSEA. CDR3 length: 15 residues. V gave up 8 bases and J gave up 4 bases, with 23 bases separating them. DNA for the CDR3: TGCAGCACCCTTGATGGGGAATCTCGGGGCTATGGCTACACCTTC. Translation gives CSTLDGESRGYGYTF.

The CDR3 DNA sequence: TGCGCCAGCACCGGTACTAGCGCTAGCACAGATACGCAGTATTTT. It encodes CASTGTSASTDTQYF. The chain has TRBV5-1 and TRBJ2-3; 7 bases agree with TRBD2. In germline, CDR1 is SGHRS, CDR2 YFSETQ. V shed 6 bases and J 0 bases; nucleotides not matched to a gene: 7. This CDR3 region has 15 residues.

The V call is TRBV10-3, the J call TRBJ2-1, with D possibly being TRBD2 (5 bases). Germline CDR1 and CDR2: ENHRY and SYGVKD. The CDR3 totals 13 residues. V was trimmed by 6 bases and J by 8 bases, leaving 14 bases between them. CDR3 in amino acids: CAIREEVAYEQFF. In DNA form, the CDR3 reads TGTGCCATCAGAGAGGAGGTTGCGTATGAGCAGTTCTTC.

V usage is TRBV5-4 and J usage is TRBJ2-7; 7 bases match TRBD1. Germline assignment: CDR1 SGHNT and CDR2 YYREEE (reference sequence). The CDR3 runs to 14 residues. V was clipped by 1 base and J by 5 bases; unmatched bases: 6. CDR3 sequence: CASSLRQGYDEQYF. The CDR3 region has the DNA TGTGCCAGCAGCTTGAGACAGGGATACGACGAGCAGTACTTC. Looking up the rest from reference TRBV5-4 and TRBJ2-7 gives the full variable domain: ETGVTQSPTHLIKTRGQQVTLRCSSQSGHNTVSWYQQALGQGPQFIFQYYREEENGRGNFPPRFSGLQFPNYSSELNVNALELDDSALYLCASSLRQGYDEQYFGPGTRLTVT.

This clone was observed a single time. V gene TRBV29-1 combines with J gene TRBJ2-2, with 10 bases aligning to TRBD2. From germline, CDR1 is SQVTM and CDR2 ANQGSEA. Trimming cost V 1 base and J 3 bases; bases outside gene matches: 2. This CDR3 has 15 residues. The DNA of the CDR3 is TGCAGCGTTGAAGGTAGCGGGAGGCACACCGGGGAGCTGTTTTTT. It yields the protein CSVEGSGRHTGELFF.